This T cell receptor beta chain comes out of a study of cytomegalovirus exposure and HLA in healthy donors. Study outcomes and limitations: A later analysis revealed that TCR association rates differed between HLA loci, peaking at DRB1 and bottoming out at HLA-C.

In regard to this clone: Its antigen remains unidentified.

Germline V lookup: CDR1 MNHEY, CDR2 SMNVEV (reference sequence). Germline trimming cut 5 bases from V and 6 bases from J; bases unmatched to any gene: 10. This CDR3 is 15 amino acids long. Researchers ran the PCR with 60 Vbeta and 13 Jbeta primers. The method was immunoSEQ multiplex PCR; TCRdb's version includes in-frame clones alone and lacks a portion of them. Of some 57,000 clones in the sample, roughly 90% are singletons; the top ten hold less than 1.6%. The genes are TRBV27 and TRBJ1-1, with 9 nucleotides matching TRBD1. Sequenced: PBMCs. The sequence was collected from a man younger than 40 in good health and CMV-seropositive. The CDR3 region is CASSTNRGRLAEAFF. Here the CDR3 DNA reads TGTGCCAGCAGTACCAACAGGGGGCGGTTGGCTGAAGCTTTCTTT.